Listed below are T cell receptor beta chains from one sample, sequenced in a study of blood T cell repertoires in COVID-19. Some clones are missing from TCRdb's copy, which holds only in-frame ones; the method was immunoSEQ multiplex PCR. The sample carries 150,000 to 190,000 clones, around nine tenths recorded once. Sequencing was done on a sample of peripheral blood. Receptors were obtained from a woman aged 70 to 79 with acute or convalescent COVID-19. Both conserved end residues are part of each CDR3. Fields, in order: CDR3 DNA, CDR3 protein, D gene, J gene, V gene, clone size. The D gene is left open where the match is weak. Rows give clone size only sometimes, using once, few, many, or a class for an expanded clone.

TGTGCCAGCAGCAACCGACAGGGGGGAGGGAACACTGAAGCTTTCTTT CASSNRQGGGNTEAFF TRBD1 TRBJ1-1 TRBV3-1/TRBV3-2 .
TGTGCCATCAGTCCCCAGGGCGGTGATTCACCCCTCCACTTT CAISPQGGDSPLHF . TRBJ1-6 TRBV10-3 .
TGTGCCAGCAGCGAGACAGTAAACACTGAAGCTTTCTTT CASSETVNTEAFF . TRBJ1-1 TRBV6-5 .
TGTGCCAGCAGCTTACAGGGCCCCTATGGCTACACCTTC CASSLQGPYGYTF . TRBJ1-2 TRBV7-2 .
TGTGCCAGCAGCCACAAGATAGGGGGACGAGGAGCTTTCTTT CASSHKIGGRGAFF . TRBJ1-1 TRBV3-1/TRBV3-2 .
TGTGCCAGCAGGATAGCGGGGGGGTTGACAGATACGCAGTATTTT CASRIAGGLTDTQYF TRBD2 TRBJ2-3 TRBV2 .
TGTGCCAGCAGTTTCGTAGCCGGGACTAAGGATGAGCAGTTCTTC CASSFVAGTKDEQFF TRBD2 TRBJ2-1 TRBV6-2/TRBV6-3 .
TGTGCCAGCAGTTTCACGACCAGGGATTGGAATTCACCCCTCCACTTT CASSFTTRDWNSPLHF . TRBJ1-6 TRBV6-5 .
TGTGCCAGTAGTTCCAAAGAGACCCAGTACTTC CASSSKETQYF . TRBJ2-5 TRBV19 .
TGTGCCAGTAGTGCCTTCGAGACAGGGGGCAAGTACGAGCAGTACTTC CASSAFETGGKYEQYF TRBD1 TRBJ2-7 TRBV19 .
TGTGCCAGCAGTTTATTGGGGACAGGGGGATCACCCCTCCACTTT CASSLLGTGGSPLHF TRBD1 TRBJ1-6 TRBV27 .
TGTGCCATCAGTGGGGAGGCGGGCACCGCAACAGATACGCAGTATTTT CAISGEAGTATDTQYF . TRBJ2-3 TRBV10-3 .
TGTGCCACCAGGGGGGCCCCCAGCGCCCAGCGGACCCAGTACTTC CATRGAPSAQRTQYF . TRBJ2-5 TRBV2 few
TGTGCCAGCAGCTTAGGACAGGGGATGGGTGCAGATACGCAGTATTTT CASSLGQGMGADTQYF TRBD1 TRBJ2-3 TRBV7-9 .
TGTGCCTGGAGTGTACAGGGGGCTCAATATAGGGTGACTGAAGCTTTCTTT CAWSVQGAQYRVTEAFF TRBD1 TRBJ1-1 TRBV30 .
TGTGCCAGCAGAGGGGGCTTCACTGAAGCTTTCTTT CASRGGFTEAFF TRBD1 TRBJ1-1 TRBV6-5 .
TGTGCCAGCAGTCGTGGACAGGGTGATGGCAATCAGCCCCAGCATTTT CASSRGQGDGNQPQHF TRBD1 TRBJ1-5 TRBV6-2/TRBV6-3 .
TGTGCCAGCAGCCCAGGGATCAACACTGAAGCTTTCTTT CASSPGINTEAFF . TRBJ1-1 TRBV11-3 once
TGTGCCAGCAGTACTCACGTTAACTATGGCTACACCTTC CASSTHVNYGYTF . TRBJ1-2 TRBV6-5 once
TGTGCCAGCAGTCTCACGGGGGGATCCTACAATGAGCAGTTCTTC CASSLTGGSYNEQFF TRBD2 TRBJ2-1 TRBV6-5 .
TGTGCCAGCAGCTCACTCGACAGGGGATCGGTGAACACTGAAGCTTTCTTT CASSSLDRGSVNTEAFF TRBD1 TRBJ1-1 TRBV7-2 few
TGTGCCAGCAGCTTTTGGACACTCATGAACACTGAAGCTTTCTTT CASSFWTLMNTEAFF . TRBJ1-1 TRBV5-5 .
TGTGCCAGCAGTTTCAGCGGGGGAAGTGCAGATACGCAGTATTTT CASSFSGGSADTQYF TRBD2 TRBJ2-3 TRBV3-1/TRBV3-2 .
TGTGCCACCAGTGATGGGGGACAGGGGGCGAGTGGCGCCGGGGAGCTGTTTTTT CATSDGGQGASGAGELFF TRBD1 TRBJ2-2 TRBV24-1 once
TGTGCCAGTAGTATGGGTCGGAGCTCCTATAATTCACCCCTCCACTTT CASSMGRSSYNSPLHF . TRBJ1-6 TRBV19 .
TGTGCCTGGAGAGGGGAAGGAAACACCATATATTTT CAWRGEGNTIYF . TRBJ1-3 TRBV30 .